This T cell receptor beta chain was profiled in a study of cytomegalovirus exposure and HLA in healthy donors (dated by TCRdb to about 2017). Regarding the complete study: In an earlier analysis of 550 to 750 of the donors, approximately 300 Gb of sequence data and 90 million to 120 million unique TCR beta sequences from about 190 million T cells were reported. The T cell repertoires of around 730 subjects were profiled by immunosequencing and related to cytomegalovirus serostatus. About five DR-DQ haplotypes were handled as single units for association and clustering, since linkage in the cohort was strong. To predict cytomegalovirus infection status, the study brought together high-throughput TCR immunosequencing, statistical association of individual TCRs with disease status, and machine learning. The number of donors typed differed by locus, with roughly 620-640 for A, B, C, DRB1 and DQB1, 522 for DQA1, 600 to 610 for DPA1, and around 430 for DPB1. Across roughly 420 genotyped donors of the cohort, an average of approximately 220,000 unique TCR beta nucleotide sequences per donor were sequenced, and roughly 17% of those sequences were non-productive. Along with the roughly 700-subject first cohort, a separate validation cohort of roughly 110 different subjects was used. An early release covering roughly 640 HLA-typed donors comprised approximately 300 gigabases of sequencing data and 65 million to 100 million unique TCR sequences. The genetic ancestry cluster associated with self-reported Caucasian donors included 80% to 90% of the 300 to 450 genotyped donors. Rather than drawing on any new phenotypic data, the later analysis identified candidate immune exposures from TCR beta sequences and the way those sequences occurred across donors. Every discovery cohort repertoire had been produced on one sequencing platform. In a later genetic analysis, genome-wide SNP genotypes for about 65% of the roughly 670 donors were used, and that subset was treated as a discovery cohort. A later analysis re-analyzed previously published TCR beta repertoires from 666 donors and added high-resolution HLA genotyping to study TCR occurrence patterns. Alongside the repertoire data, information on donor age, sex, ethnicity and CMV serostatus was compiled. HLA typing included class I and class II loci at four-digit resolution. The aim of the study was to test whether cataloging public T cell receptors could identify signatures of past pathogen exposure. An earlier analysis of roughly 580 of the donors used high-throughput TCR beta sequencing to judge whether each TCR beta V gene segment behaved as functional or pseudogenic. The investigation overall reported the following: While some public TCRs were present in many individuals, most TCR sequences turned up only very rarely across donors. Cytomegalovirus status was reported to be diagnosed by the classifier with high specificity and sensitivity in both the original and validation cohorts. The 87-base-pair reads could not distinguish some IMGT-functional V segments, including TRBV6-2 and TRBV6-3, so those segments were excluded. In a later genetic analysis, fewer N-insertions in productive TCRs were reported among donors in an Asian-associated ancestry cluster than the approximately 630-donor mean. In a later analysis, HLA-associated TCR beta chains were found to be more clonally expanded and to have lower generation probabilities than equally common non-associated chains. In a later analysis, the rate of TCR association differed among HLA loci, with DRB1 alleles having the most associated TCRs and HLA-C alleles having the fewest. In vitro tests confirmed that a few of the cytomegalovirus-associated TCR beta chains recognize cytomegalovirus antigens. Assigning TCR associations to individual alleles was difficult when HLA alleles, especially DR and DQ, strongly co-occurred. According to the authors, the approach could potentially be generalized to other disease states and immunological phenotypes. Correlated functional status among segregating V segments might reflect linkage disequilibrium, but an unknown experimental factor could not be ruled out. In a later genetic analysis, a missense DCLRE1C variant was associated with V-gene and J-gene trimming of TCR beta chains, and the association was replicated in an independent cohort. Roughly uniform sequencing depth across donors was assumed in presence/absence analyses, although this assumption may not hold. Some 16 rarely observed V segments, including chromosome 9 orphons, were excluded from the earlier analysis of about 610 of the donors because counts were too low. The cohort was sequenced for TCR beta chains only, and without alpha or paired-chain data the features that could be detected were limited. Most CMV-associated TCR beta chains appeared to be HLA-restricted in a later analysis, and the HLA associations seemed to be driven largely by CMV exposure. A group of highly shared sequence variants was considered likely to be a technical artifact of the sequencing pipeline. The study listed 164 TCR beta chains as associated with cytomegalovirus. A further reported finding was that TCR beta sequences accurately predicted the HLA-A and HLA-B alleles for most subjects in the first cohort. An earlier analysis of 587 of the donors showed that most TCR beta V segments appeared in productive rearrangements either about 90% or about 30% of the time, which broadly matched IMGT annotations. For the cohort, immune exposure information was limited to CMV serostatus. Because HLA typing was missing for some donors at each locus, association tests included only the typed subset. A later analysis reported that several top co-occurrence clusters appeared linked to parvovirus B19, influenza, CMV and Epstein-Barr virus. Specific HLA alleles were associated with roughly 16,000 TCR beta sequences at a false discovery rate of 0.05 in a later analysis.

In the case of this clone: The antigen it binds to is not known. Nothing much larger sits one base from this clone, and base qualities are not available.

From a lookup of the germline V gene, CDR1 and CDR2 are KGHSH and LQKENI. Inclusive of the bounding cysteine and phenylalanine, the CDR3 is 11 residues long. Left in the record is the CDR3 DNA by itself, 33 bases read in frame from the first base. Trimming costs V 2 bases and J 5 bases, and their ends lie 3 bases apart. The cohort consisted of 650 to 850 healthy bone marrow donors. All cohort members were sampled while nominally healthy, although unrecorded immune exposures were likely present. The donor tested CMV seropositive and was one of the 289 seropositive cohort members. A peripheral blood sample was provided by each donor, and peripheral blood mononuclear cells were used for TCR beta sequencing. Genomic DNA extraction from the blood cell samples was performed with the Qiagen DNeasy Blood Extraction Kit. Preparation of the library involved the immunoSEQ multiplex PCR assay. For the multiplex PCR, a mixture combining 60 forward primers for TCR Vbeta segments and 13 reverse primers for TCR Jbeta segments was used. The CDR3 region of rearranged TCR beta genes was amplified from genomic DNA by a multiplex PCR assay. On the Illumina HiSeq System, the amplified TCR beta libraries were sequenced as 87-base-pair reads. In the source study's methods: In a later analysis, tens of millions of unique TCR beta chains were counted across the 650 to 750 repertoires, and approximately 9.9 million of these chains were shared by at least two donors. A nearest-neighbor algorithm error-corrected the raw reads and collapsed the reads into unique sequences, merging closely related sequences to remove PCR and sequencing errors. CDR3 sequences were aligned to IMGT reference sequences to assign V, D and J gene segments. For a sequence to be retained, a match of at least six nucleotides was required to both a V gene segment and a J gene segment. A rearrangement counted as productive if the CDR3 had no stop codons and remained in frame with V and J, and every other rearrangement counted as non-productive. CDR3 was defined by IMGT convention, running from the second conserved V-encoded cysteine to the conserved J-encoded phenylalanine. The earlier analysis of some 580 of the donors excluded any sequence lacking an unambiguous match to a single V gene segment. An earlier analysis of some 500 of the donors classified V segments as functional when productive rearrangements were above 56.7% and as segregating when the standard deviation between donors was above 5%. A statistical classification framework was built for diagnosing cytomegalovirus status from the catalog of TCR beta chain sequences. In a later analysis, V and J genes were assigned by comparing TCR nucleotide sequences against IMGT/GENE-DB human TR gene sequences. Using the TCRdist pipeline, a later analysis assigned CDR3 sequences along with most-parsimonious VDJ recombination scenarios. In a later analysis, each TCR beta chain was defined by its CDR3 amino acid sequence together with its V-gene family, and reads lacking a unique V-gene family were excluded. To address suspected cross-contamination and a sequencing artifact, a later analysis removed approximately 600 highly shared, low-generation-probability nucleotide sequences. In a later analysis, a clonal expansion index was calculated for each public chain from normalized within-repertoire ranks of inferred template counts. In a later analysis, generation probabilities were computed with a VDJ recombination model fitted to out-of-frame rearrangements, and the resulting probabilities were checked against IGoR. In a later analysis, hypergeometric tests were used to score TCR-TCR, TCR-HLA and TCR-CMV co-occurrence, with a repertoire-size bias correction applied to TCR pairs. A later analysis estimated false discovery rates by permuting HLA or CMV assignments 20 times. In a later analysis, co-occurring TCRs were grouped with DBSCAN, and TCRdist sequence similarity was added when clustering was performed within HLA-allele-positive subsets. Co-occurrence clustering excluded repertoires with fewer than 30,000 or more than 120,000 public chains, plus five with anomalous nucleotide sharing. TCRdb re-hosts the immuneACCESS table, in-frame sequences only. Its copies lack some clones; in the studies checked, an unresolved V gene accounts for under half of them, and the cause for the rest is not known. V and J calls and clone size come straight from that table; D and trimming were deduced from the DNA. The sample profile shows 120,000 or so clones; 60% to 80% of them were found once. The ten largest clones add up to 4.5% to 5% of the sample.

This sequence uses TRBV18 and TRBJ2-5, with the D gene call left open. The TCR comes from a man over 45 in good health and CMV-seropositive. Sequencing was carried out using PBMCs. In nucleotide form, the sequence is TGTGCCAGCTCACCAAGCGAGACCCAGTACTTC. Translation gives CASSPSETQYF.